This TCR beta chain was recorded in a study of blood T cell repertoires in COVID-19. Unmatched junction bases numbered 4, after V lost 6 bases and J lost 0 bases. The CDR3 runs 14 residues. Germline V gives CDR1 LNHDA, CDR2 SQIVND (reference sequence). The method was immunoSEQ multiplex PCR; TCRdb's version includes in-frame clones alone and lacks a portion of them. The sample contains 45,000 to 55,000 clones, just over 85% of which appear only once. The chain employs TRBV19 and TRBJ1-1, with 7 bases identical to TRBD1. The source material was peripheral blood. The sequence was obtained from a human donor in a cohort sampled during active COVID-19. This CDR3 is CASRQGGLNTEAFF. The CDR3 DNA reads as TGTGCCAGTAGGCAAGGGGGCCTGAACACTGAAGCTTTCTTT.